This TCR beta chain was documented in a study of circulating and synovial CD4+ cells in juvenile arthritis. The method was immunoSEQ multiplex PCR; TCRdb's version includes in-frame clones alone and lacks a portion of them. The sample carries 30,000 to 40,000 clones, nearly 95% recorded once. The CDR3 is 16 amino acids. Germline V gene lookup returns CDR1 SGHRS and CDR2 YFSETQ. V dropped 4 bases and J dropped 7; count of bases not matched to a gene: 8. V gene TRBV5-1 combines with J gene TRBJ2-1, with TRBD2 identical over 13 bases. The sequenced sample consisted of CD4+ T cells from blood. The receptor was derived from a human donor with juvenile idiopathic arthritis. The CDR3 DNA sequence: TGCGCCAGCAGCGCCAGACTAGCGGGAGGAAATAATGAGCAGTTCTTC. This encodes CASSARLAGGNNEQFF.